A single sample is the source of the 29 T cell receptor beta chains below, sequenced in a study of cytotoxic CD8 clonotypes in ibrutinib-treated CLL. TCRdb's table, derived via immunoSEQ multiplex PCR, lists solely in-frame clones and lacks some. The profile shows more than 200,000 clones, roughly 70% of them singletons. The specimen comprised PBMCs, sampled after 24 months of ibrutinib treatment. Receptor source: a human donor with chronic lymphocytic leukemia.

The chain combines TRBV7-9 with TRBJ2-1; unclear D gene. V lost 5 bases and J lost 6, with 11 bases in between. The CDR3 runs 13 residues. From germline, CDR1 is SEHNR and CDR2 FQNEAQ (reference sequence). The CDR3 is CASSGDRSNEQFF. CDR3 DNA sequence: TGTGCCAGCAGCGGGGATCGGTCCAATGAGCAGTTCTTC.

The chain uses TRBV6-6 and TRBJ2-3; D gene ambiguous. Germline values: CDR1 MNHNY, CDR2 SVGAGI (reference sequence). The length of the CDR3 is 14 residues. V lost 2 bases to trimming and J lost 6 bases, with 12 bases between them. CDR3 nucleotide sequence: TGTGCCAGCAGTTACATCCCCCCTCGGGATACGCAGTATTTT. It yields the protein CASSYIPPRDTQYF.

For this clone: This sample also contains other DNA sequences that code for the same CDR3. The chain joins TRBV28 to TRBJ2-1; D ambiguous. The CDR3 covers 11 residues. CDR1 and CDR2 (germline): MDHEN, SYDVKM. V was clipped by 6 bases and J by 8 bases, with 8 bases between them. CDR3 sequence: CASSSSHEQFF. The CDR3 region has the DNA TGTGCCAGCAGCAGTAGCCATGAGCAGTTCTTC.

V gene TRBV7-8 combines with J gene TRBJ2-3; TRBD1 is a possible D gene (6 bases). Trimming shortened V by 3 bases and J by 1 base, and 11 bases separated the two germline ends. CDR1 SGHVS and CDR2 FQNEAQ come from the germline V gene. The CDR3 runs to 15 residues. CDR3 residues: CASSLRDTGTDTQYF. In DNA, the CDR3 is TGTGCCAGCAGCTTGAGGGACACCGGCACAGATACGCAGTATTTT. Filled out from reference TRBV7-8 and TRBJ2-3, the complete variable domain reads GAGVSQSPRYKVAKRGQDVALRCDPISGHVSLFWYQQALGQGPEFLTYFQNEAQLDKSGLPSDRFFAERPEGSVSTLKIQRTQQEDSAVYLCASSLRDTGTDTQYFGPGTRLTVL.

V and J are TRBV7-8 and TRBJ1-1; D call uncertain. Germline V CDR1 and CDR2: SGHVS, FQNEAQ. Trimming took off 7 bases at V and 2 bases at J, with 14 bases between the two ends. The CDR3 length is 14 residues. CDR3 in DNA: TGTGCCAGCACCAAGCGGAGGGATAACACTGAAGCTTTCTTT. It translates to CASTKRRDNTEAFF.

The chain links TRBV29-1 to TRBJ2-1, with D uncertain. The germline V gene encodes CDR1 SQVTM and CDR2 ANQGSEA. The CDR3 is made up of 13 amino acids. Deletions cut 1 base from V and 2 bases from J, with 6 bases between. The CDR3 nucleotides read TGCAGCGTTGAAGGGCGAACCTACAATGAGCAGTTCTTC. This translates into CSVEGRTYNEQFF.

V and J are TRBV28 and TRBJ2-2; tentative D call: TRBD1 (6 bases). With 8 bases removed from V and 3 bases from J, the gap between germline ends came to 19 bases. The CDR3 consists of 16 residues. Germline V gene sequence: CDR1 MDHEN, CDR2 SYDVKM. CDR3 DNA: TGTGCCAGCGACCAGACGCGGCAGGGGTACACCGGGGAGCTGTTTTTT. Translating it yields CASDQTRQGYTGELFF.

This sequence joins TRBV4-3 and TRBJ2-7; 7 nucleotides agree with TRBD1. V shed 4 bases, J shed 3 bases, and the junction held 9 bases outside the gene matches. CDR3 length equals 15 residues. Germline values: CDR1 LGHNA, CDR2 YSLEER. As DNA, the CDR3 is TGCGCCAGCAGCCGCCTGGTCGGGACAGACTACGAGCAGTACTTC. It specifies CASSRLVGTDYEQYF.

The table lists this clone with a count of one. This CDR3 is CASSLRWPTYEQYF. Written as DNA, the CDR3 is TGTGCCAGCAGTTTGCGCTGGCCGACCTACGAGCAGTACTTC. This chain joins TRBV27 and TRBJ2-7; D gene ambiguous. The CDR3 consists of 14 residues. The V gene's germline CDR1 is MNHEY and CDR2 SMNVEV (reference sequence). Trimming cost V 3 bases and J 2 bases, with 11 bases left between them.

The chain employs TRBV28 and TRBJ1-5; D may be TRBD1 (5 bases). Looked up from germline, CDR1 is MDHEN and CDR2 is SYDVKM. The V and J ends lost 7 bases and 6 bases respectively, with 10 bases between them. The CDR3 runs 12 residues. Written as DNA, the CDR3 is TGTGCCAGCAAATGGGGGGGTCAGCCCCAGCATTTT. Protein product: CASKWGGQPQHF.

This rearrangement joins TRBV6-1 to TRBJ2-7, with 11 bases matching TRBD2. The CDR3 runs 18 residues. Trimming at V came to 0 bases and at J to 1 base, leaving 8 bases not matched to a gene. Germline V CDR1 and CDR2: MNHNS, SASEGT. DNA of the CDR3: TGTGCCAGCAGTGAAGCTTTAGCGGGAGGGCCAGTATCCTACGAGCAGTACTTC. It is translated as CASSEALAGGPVSYEQYF.

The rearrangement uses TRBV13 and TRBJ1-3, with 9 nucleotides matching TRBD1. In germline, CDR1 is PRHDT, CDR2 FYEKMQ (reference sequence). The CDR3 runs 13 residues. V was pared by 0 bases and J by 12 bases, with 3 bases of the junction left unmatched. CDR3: CASSLGGQGYIYF. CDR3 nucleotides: TGTGCCAGCAGCTTAGGGGGACAGGGTTACATATATTTT.

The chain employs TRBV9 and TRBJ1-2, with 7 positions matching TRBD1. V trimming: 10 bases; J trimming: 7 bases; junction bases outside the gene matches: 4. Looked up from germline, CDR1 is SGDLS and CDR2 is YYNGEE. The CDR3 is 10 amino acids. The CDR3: CASTGVGYTF. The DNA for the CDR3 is TGTGCCTCCACAGGGGTTGGCTACACCTTC.

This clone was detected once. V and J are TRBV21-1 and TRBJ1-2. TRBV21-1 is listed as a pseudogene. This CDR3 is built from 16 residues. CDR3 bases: TGTGCCAGCAGCAAAGCTACACGGGGGCAGGGCTATGGCTACACCTTC. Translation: CASSKATRGQGYGYTF.

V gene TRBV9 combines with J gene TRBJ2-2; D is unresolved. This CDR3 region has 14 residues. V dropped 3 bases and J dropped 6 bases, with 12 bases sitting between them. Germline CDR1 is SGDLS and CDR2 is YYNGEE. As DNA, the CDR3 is TGTGCCAGCAGCGCCGACACTCAGGCCGGGGAGCTGTTTTTT. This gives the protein CASSADTQAGELFF.

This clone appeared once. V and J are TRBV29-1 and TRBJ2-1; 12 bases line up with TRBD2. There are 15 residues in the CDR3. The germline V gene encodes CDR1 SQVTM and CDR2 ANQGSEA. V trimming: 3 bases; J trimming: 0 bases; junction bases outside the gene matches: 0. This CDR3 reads CSVEGLAGSYNEQFF. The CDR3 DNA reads TGCAGCGTTGAGGGACTAGCGGGCTCCTACAATGAGCAGTTCTTC.

The CDR3 reads CASRLLFRTDTQYF. CDR3 in DNA: TGTGCCAGCAGACTTCTATTCCGCACAGATACGCAGTATTTT. The V call is TRBV13, the J call TRBJ2-3; D unclear. The CDR3 extends over 14 amino acids. Trimming pared 6 bases from V and 1 base from J, leaving 11 bases between. Germline lookup yields CDR1 PRHDT and CDR2 FYEKMQ (reference sequence).

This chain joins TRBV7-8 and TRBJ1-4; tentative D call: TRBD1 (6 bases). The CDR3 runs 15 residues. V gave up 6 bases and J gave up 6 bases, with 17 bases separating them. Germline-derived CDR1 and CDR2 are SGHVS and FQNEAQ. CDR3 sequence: CASRNSGASDEKLFF. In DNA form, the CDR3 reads TGTGCCAGCAGAAATTCAGGGGCGAGTGATGAAAAACTGTTTTTT.

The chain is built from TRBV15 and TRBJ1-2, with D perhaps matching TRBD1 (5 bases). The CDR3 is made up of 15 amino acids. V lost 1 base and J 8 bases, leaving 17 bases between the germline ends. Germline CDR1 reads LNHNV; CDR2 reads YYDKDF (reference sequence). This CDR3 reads CATSRVGRSEGGYTF. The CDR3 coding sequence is TGTGCCACCAGCAGAGTTGGACGATCGGAGGGGGGCTACACCTTC.

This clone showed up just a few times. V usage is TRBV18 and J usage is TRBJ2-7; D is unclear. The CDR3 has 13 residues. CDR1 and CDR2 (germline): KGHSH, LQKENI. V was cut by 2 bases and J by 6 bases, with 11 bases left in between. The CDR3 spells CASSPGVLGEQYF. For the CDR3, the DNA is TGTGCCAGCTCACCAGGGGTTCTGGGCGAGCAGTACTTC.

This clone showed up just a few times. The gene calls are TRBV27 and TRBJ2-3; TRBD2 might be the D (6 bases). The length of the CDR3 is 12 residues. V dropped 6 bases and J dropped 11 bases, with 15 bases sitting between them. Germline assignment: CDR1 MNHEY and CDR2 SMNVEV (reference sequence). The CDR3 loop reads CASRISGLEQYF. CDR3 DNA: TGTGCCAGCAGAATTAGCGGTTTAGAGCAGTATTTT.

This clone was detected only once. The CDR3, as DNA: TGTGCCAGCAGTCCGGACAGCCCCAGCTATGGCTACACCTTC. Translating gives CASSPDSPSYGYTF. This rearrangement joins TRBV28 to TRBJ1-2; D possibly corresponds to TRBD1 (6 bases). CDR1 is MDHEN and CDR2 is SYDVKM in the germline V gene. With 5 bases removed from V and 4 bases from J, the gap between germline ends came to 14 bases. This CDR3 comprises 14 residues.

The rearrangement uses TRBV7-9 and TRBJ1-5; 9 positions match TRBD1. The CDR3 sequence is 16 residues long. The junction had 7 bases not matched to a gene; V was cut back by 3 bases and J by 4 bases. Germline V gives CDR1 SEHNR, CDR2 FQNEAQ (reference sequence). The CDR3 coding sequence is TGTGCCAGCAGCTTGACCACGGGACAGGGAAATCAGCCCCAGCATTTT. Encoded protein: CASSLTTGQGNQPQHF.

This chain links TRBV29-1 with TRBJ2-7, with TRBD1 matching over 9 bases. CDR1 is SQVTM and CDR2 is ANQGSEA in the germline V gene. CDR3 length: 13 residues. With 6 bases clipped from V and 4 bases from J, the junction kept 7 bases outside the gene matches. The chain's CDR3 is CSVKSGQGYEQYF. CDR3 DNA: TGCAGCGTGAAGTCCGGACAGGGGTACGAGCAGTACTTC.

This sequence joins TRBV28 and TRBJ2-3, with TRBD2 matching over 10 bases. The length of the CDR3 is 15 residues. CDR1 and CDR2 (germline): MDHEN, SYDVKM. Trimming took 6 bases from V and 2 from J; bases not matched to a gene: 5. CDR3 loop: CASSGSGRATDTQYF. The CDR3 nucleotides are TGTGCCAGCAGCGGGAGCGGGAGGGCCACAGATACGCAGTATTTT.

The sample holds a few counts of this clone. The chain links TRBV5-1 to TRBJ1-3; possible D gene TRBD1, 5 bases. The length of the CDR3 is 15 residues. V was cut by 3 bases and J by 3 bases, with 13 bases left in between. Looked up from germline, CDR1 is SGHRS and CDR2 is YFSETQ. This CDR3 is CASSWGPGGGNTIYF. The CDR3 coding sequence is TGCGCCAGCAGCTGGGGCCCCGGAGGTGGAAACACCATATATTTT.

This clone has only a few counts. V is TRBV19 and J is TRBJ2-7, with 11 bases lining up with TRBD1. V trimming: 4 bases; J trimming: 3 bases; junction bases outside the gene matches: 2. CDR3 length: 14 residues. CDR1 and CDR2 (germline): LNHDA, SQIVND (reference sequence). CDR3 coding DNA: TGTGCCAGTAGTACGGGACAGGGGGACTACGAGCAGTACTTC. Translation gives CASSTGQGDYEQYF.

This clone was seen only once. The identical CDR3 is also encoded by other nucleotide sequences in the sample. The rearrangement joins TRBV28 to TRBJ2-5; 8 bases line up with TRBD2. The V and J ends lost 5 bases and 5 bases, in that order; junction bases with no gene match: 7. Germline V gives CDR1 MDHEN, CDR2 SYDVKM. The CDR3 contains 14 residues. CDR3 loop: CASSRGGTWETQYF. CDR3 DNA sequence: TGTGCCAGCAGTCGGGGGGGGACCTGGGAGACCCAGTACTTC.

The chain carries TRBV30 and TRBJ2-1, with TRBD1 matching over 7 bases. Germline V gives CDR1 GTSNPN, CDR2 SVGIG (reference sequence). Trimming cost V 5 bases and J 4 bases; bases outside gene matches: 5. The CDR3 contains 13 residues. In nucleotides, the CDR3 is TGTGCCTGGGGACGACAGGGTTACAATGAGCAGTTCTTC. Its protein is CAWGRQGYNEQFF.